The TCR beta chain under discussion was sequenced for a study of Graves' ophthalmopathy and Graves' hyperthyroidism. This clonotype appeared many times. Antigen: not known. Transcripts of RNA were the source for amplifying TCR beta CDR3 regions. RT-PCR in the first round used HTBI primers; a second-round multiplex PCR followed. TCRdb re-analysed the multiplex PCR reads in MiXCR, keeping a single row per CDR3 protein. The table has around 1.1 million distinct CDR3 sequences, 35% to 40% seen once. Study outcomes and limitations: Ophthalmopathy progression was predicted with approximately 68% sensitivity and 72.22% specificity. Most thyroid-expanded clonotypes exceeding 0.001 frequency were also found in blood.

The V and J ends lost 4 bases and 9 bases respectively, with 10 bases between them. CDR1 PRHDT and CDR2 FYEKMQ come from the germline V gene (reference sequence). This CDR3 is built from 12 residues. This clonotype was sampled from an adult man with Graves' hyperthyroidism. Sequences were obtained from peripheral blood or thyroid tissue (not recorded which). The V gene is TRBV13, the J gene TRBJ1-5; no definite D call. The CDR3 here is CASSSSYGPQHF. CDR3 DNA sequence: TGTGCCAGCAGCTCCTCCTATGGGCCCCAGCATTTT.